Detailed here is one T cell receptor beta chain. The target of this receptor is not known. There are no base qualities to consult, and no much larger clone falls within one base. This sample was included in a study of control samples from healthy donors and cancer patients (dated by TCRdb to 2019 to 2021). Library preparation employed the immunoSEQ multiplex PCR assay. TCRdb carries this immuneACCESS record with in-frame sequences only. Its versions omit some clonotypes, under half of them owing to an unresolved V gene in the studies checked, with the rest unexplained. Across this sample there are about 98,000 clones, with about 91% seen only once. About 2.5% of the sample is in the top ten clones. Counted from cysteine to phenylalanine, this CDR3 has 14 amino acids. Only CDR3 DNA remains: 42 bases, in frame from the first base. CDR1 is given as MGHDK and CDR2 as SYGVNS, both from the germline V gene. From V the trimming removes 3 bases and from J it removes 5 bases, while the gene matches leave 5 bases of the junction unaccounted for.

The clonotype comes from a woman younger than 30 in good health. The specimen was blood. The rearrangement combines TRBV25-1 with TRBJ2-7; TRBD1 lines up with 9 middle nucleotides. The nucleotide sequence reads TGTGCCAGCAGTGACGGGACAGGGTTACACGAGCAGTACTTC. Its product reads: CASSDGTGLHEQYF.